Below are 25 T cell receptor beta chains sequenced from a single sample in a study of T cell responses to AZD1222 COVID-19 vaccine. Assay: immunoSEQ multiplex PCR; the TCRdb copy retains only in-frame clones and omits some. The table shows approximately 180,000 clones, with around 88% occurring only once. The sample in question was peripheral blood, obtained on day 0 of AZD1222 vaccination. The receptors here all came from an adult in good health.

DNA for the CDR3: TGCAGCGTCCCCCCCCGCAGGGCAGAGACCCAGTACTTC. The encoded protein is CSVPPRRAETQYF. The V and J genes are TRBV29-1 and TRBJ2-5, with TRBD1 as a possible D gene (5 bases). This CDR3 is built from 13 residues. Per the germline V gene, CDR1 is SQVTM and CDR2 is ANQGSEA. The ends were cut back, 6 bases at V and 4 bases at J, with 15 bases in the middle.

The V call is TRBV7-6, the J call TRBJ1-2, with TRBD1 as a possible D gene (6 bases). The CDR3 runs 15 residues. The germline V gene encodes CDR1 SGHVS and CDR2 FNYEAQ. V lost 1 base and J 0 bases, leaving 9 bases between the germline ends. The CDR3 sequence: CASSLEDSPNYGYTF. CDR3 bases: TGTGCCAGCAGCTTAGAGGACAGTCCTAACTATGGCTACACCTTC.

This clone was counted once. The V gene is TRBV21-1, the J gene TRBJ2-7; the DNA was not used to check the table's D call, TRBD1. TRBV21-1 is a listed pseudogene. This CDR3 contains 18 residues. CDR3 bases: TGTGCCAGCAGCGCGCGCCCACGACAGGGTTGGAGGTCCTACGAGCAGTACTTC. This gives the protein CASSARPRQGWRSYEQYF.

The rearrangement uses TRBV6-8 and TRBJ1-3, with D unclear. V was clipped by 7 bases and J by 0 bases, with 16 bases between them. This CDR3 is 16 amino acids long. CDR1 is MNHGY and CDR2 is SAAAGT in the germline V gene. The CDR3 loop reads CASTNTRFISGNTIYF. CDR3 sequence (DNA): TGTGCCAGCACTAACACCAGGTTCATCTCTGGAAACACCATATATTTT.

The chain is built from TRBV3-1 (or the pseudogene TRBV3-2) and TRBJ2-7; 8 bases are shared with TRBD1. This CDR3 has 13 amino acids. V gave up 8 bases and J gave up 2 bases; unmatched junction bases: 5. Germline V gives CDR1 LGHDT, CDR2 YNNKEL (reference sequence). The chain's CDR3 is CASGDRGTYEQYF. The CDR3 DNA sequence: TGTGCCAGCGGCGACAGGGGAACCTACGAGCAGTACTTC.

The CDR3 DNA reads as TGTGCCAGCAGCTCGACCACAGATACGCAGTATTTT. Translated: CASSSTTDTQYF. J is TRBJ2-3 and V is TRBV28; no clear D gene. CDR3 size: 12 residues. Germline assignment: CDR1 MDHEN and CDR2 SYDVKM. The V end lost 6 bases, the J end lost 2 bases, and 6 bases lay between the germline ends.

The V and J genes are TRBV4-3 and TRBJ2-1; D may be TRBD1 or TRBD2 (5 bases each). The CDR3 covers 20 residues. Germline lookup yields CDR1 LGHNA and CDR2 YSLEER. Trimming left V 0 bases short and J 0 bases short, with 21 bases between. The DNA for the CDR3 is TGCGCCAGCAGCCAAGATAGAAAGGACAACCGAGGGTACTCCTACAATGAGCAGTTCTTC. Translating gives CASSQDRKDNRGYSYNEQFF.

The chain combines TRBV9 with TRBJ1-3; tentative D call: TRBD1 (6 bases). The CDR3 has 17 residues. Germline V lookup: CDR1 SGDLS, CDR2 YYNGEE. Trimming left V 0 bases short and J 0 bases short, with 13 bases between. CDR3 DNA sequence: TGTGCCAGCAGCGTAGACTTACTGGACAGCTCTGGAAACACCATATATTTT. As protein: CASSVDLLDSSGNTIYF.

The rearrangement joins TRBV28 to TRBJ1-3; weak D call: TRBD1 (5 bases). V was trimmed by 4 bases and J by 0 bases, leaving 13 bases between them. Germline V gene sequence: CDR1 MDHEN, CDR2 SYDVKM. The CDR3 contains 16 residues. This CDR3 is CASSWGYSHSGNTIYF. CDR3 in DNA: TGTGCCAGCAGTTGGGGGTACAGTCACTCTGGAAACACCATATATTTT. Looking up the rest from reference TRBV28 and TRBJ1-3 gives the full variable domain: DVKVTQSSRYLVKRTGEKVFLECVQDMDHENMFWYRQDPGLGLRLIYFSYDVKMKEKGDIPEGYSVSREKKERFSLILESASTNQTSMYLCASSWGYSHSGNTIYFGEGSWLTVV.

This clone was observed a single time. The gene calls are TRBV3-1 (or the pseudogene TRBV3-2) and TRBJ1-4, with D unresolved. The germline CDR1 and CDR2 sequences are LGHDT and YNNKEL (reference sequence). This CDR3 has 16 amino acids. Trimming removed 4 bases from V and 0 bases from J, with 12 bases in between. CDR3 nucleotide sequence: TGTGCCAGCAGCCTAGCCGGTGGGACAACTAATGAAAAACTGTTTTTT. Translated: CASSLAGGTTNEKLFF.

CDR3 nucleotides: TGTGCCAGCAGCTCCCAGACTAGCGCTGAGCAGTTCTTC. Protein: CASSSQTSAEQFF. This sequence joins TRBV7-3 and TRBJ2-1; 8 nucleotides agree with TRBD2. CDR3 length: 13 amino acids. In germline, CDR1 is SGHTA, CDR2 FQGTGA. After removal of 4 bases from V and 9 bases from J, the junction contained 5 bases not matched to a gene.

This chain links TRBV7-5 with TRBJ2-7; TRBD1, the D gene given by the table, was not confirmed from the DNA. TRBV7-5 is annotated as a pseudogene. This CDR3 region has 15 residues. As DNA, the CDR3 is TGTGTCAGAAGCTCTCAAGGACACTCCCGGGACGAGCAGTACTTC. It codes for CVRSSQGHSRDEQYF.

J is TRBJ1-6 and V is TRBV28; D unclear. Germline-derived CDR1 and CDR2 are MDHEN and SYDVKM. The CDR3 covers 15 residues. The V end was cut by 6 bases, the J end by 6 bases, with 15 bases between. The CDR3 sequence is CASRPQLGGNSPLHF. The CDR3 DNA sequence: TGTGCCAGCAGGCCGCAACTGGGAGGTAATTCACCCCTCCACTTT.

The chain combines TRBV2 with TRBJ2-6; D is possibly TRBD1 (6 bases). This CDR3 comprises 17 residues. V was pared by 4 bases and J by 0 bases, with 13 bases between. Germline CDR1 reads SNHLY; CDR2 reads FYNNEI. CDR3 region: CASSGMTGLSGANVLTF. Here the CDR3 DNA reads TGTGCCAGCAGTGGTATGACAGGCCTCTCTGGGGCCAACGTCCTGACTTTC.

This sequence joins TRBV2 and TRBJ2-2; no clear D gene. The germline V gene has CDR1 SNHLY and CDR2 FYNNEI. Trimming pared 7 bases from V and 5 bases from J, leaving 5 bases between. The CDR3 totals 11 residues. This CDR3 is CASTLTGELFF. CDR3 in DNA: TGTGCCAGCACCCTAACCGGGGAGCTGTTTTTT.

This rearrangement joins TRBV18 to TRBJ2-5; D remains ambiguous. V was cut by 4 bases and J by 5 bases, with 20 bases left in between. The CDR3 is made up of 16 amino acids. Germline V gene sequence: CDR1 KGHSH, CDR2 LQKENI. CDR3 bases: TGTGCCAGCTCACTCAGGTCAGGCCCAAAAGCCGAGACCCAGTACTTC. This sequence encodes CASSLRSGPKAETQYF.

J is TRBJ1-1 and V is TRBV5-1, with unresolved D. The germline gives CDR1 SGHRS, CDR2 YFSETQ. This CDR3 comprises 13 residues. V was cut by 2 bases and J by 3 bases, with 8 bases left in between. The CDR3, as DNA: TGCGCCAGCAGCTTAAGTAGTTACACTGAAGCTTTCTTT. It is translated as CASSLSSYTEAFF.

This clone is a singleton in its sample. The rearrangement joins TRBV19 to TRBJ2-3, with TRBD2 matching 12 bases. Germline CDR1 reads LNHDA; CDR2 reads SQIVND (reference sequence). This CDR3 is 15 amino acids long. V dropped 7 bases and J dropped 0; count of bases not matched to a gene: 2. DNA of the CDR3: TGTGCCAGTACCGGACTAGCGGGGAGCACAGATACGCAGTATTTT. Translation: CASTGLAGSTDTQYF.

The rearrangement joins TRBV10-1 to TRBJ2-7; D is unresolved. The CDR3 spans 9 residues. The V end lost 2 bases, the J end lost 11 bases, and 4 bases lay between the germline ends. Germline V gene data show CDR1 as WNHNN and CDR2 as SYGVQD (reference sequence). The CDR3 reads CASSEKEYF. DNA for the CDR3: TGCGCCAGCAGTGAGAAGGAGTACTTC.

This clone was seen only once. Here the CDR3 DNA reads TGTGCCAGCAGCTTCGCCTATAATTCACCCCTCCACTTT. Translating gives CASSFAYNSPLHF. V usage is TRBV7-2 and J usage is TRBJ1-6, with D uncertain. Trimming took off 3 bases at V and 2 bases at J, with 2 bases between the two ends. In germline, CDR1 is SGHTA, CDR2 FQGNSA. The CDR3 consists of 13 residues.

Of note for this clone: An end of the junction differs from the germline gene, which may be a read error. The rearrangement joins TRBV19 to TRBJ1-1, with D tentatively TRBD1 (6 bases). The germline gives CDR1 LNHDA, CDR2 SQIVND (reference sequence). The CDR3 sequence is 13 residues long. The CDR3: CASSMLRDTEAFF. In nucleotides, the CDR3 is TGTGCCAGTAGTATGCTTCGGGACACCGAAGCTTTCTTT.

This clone occurred a few times. The chain employs TRBV18 and TRBJ1-3; D gene ambiguous. V lost 0 bases to trimming and J lost 5 bases, with 14 bases between them. Per the germline V gene, CDR1 is KGHSH and CDR2 is LQKENI. This CDR3 region has 16 residues. In DNA, the CDR3 is TGTGCCAGCTCACCACCGCCAGACATGGTCAGAAACACCATATATTTT. Translation: CASSPPPDMVRNTIYF.

This clone is a singleton in its sample. This chain joins TRBV5-5 and TRBJ2-7; 7 nucleotides agree with TRBD1. V dropped 0 bases and J dropped 6; count of bases not matched to a gene: 9. The CDR3 length is 15 residues. The V gene's germline CDR1 is SGHKS and CDR2 YYEKEE (reference sequence). CDR3 sequence reads: CASSLAGRGNSEQYF. Written as DNA, the CDR3 is TGTGCCAGCAGCTTGGCTGGCAGGGGGAATTCCGAGCAGTACTTC.

This rearrangement joins TRBV7-2 to TRBJ1-3; D is undetermined. Germline V gene lookup returns CDR1 SGHTA and CDR2 FQGNSA. The germline V and J ends were trimmed by 0 bases and 4 bases, with 1 base remaining between them. The CDR3 totals 12 residues. The CDR3, as DNA: TGTGCCAGCAGCTTAGCCGGAAACACCATATATTTT. As protein: CASSLAGNTIYF.

The chain combines TRBV6-1 with TRBJ1-5, with D unclear. CDR1 and CDR2 (germline): MNHNS, SASEGT. CDR3 length: 14 residues. Trimming took off 1 base at V and 1 base at J, with 5 bases between the two ends. The CDR3 DNA reads as TGTGCCAGCAGTGAAGGGCAGAGCAATCAGCCCCAGCATTTT. Encoded protein: CASSEGQSNQPQHF.